A selection of T cell receptor beta chains follows, all from one sample in a study of shared T cell receptors in the human thymus. Data came from immunoSEQ multiplex PCR; TCRdb stores just in-frame clones and leaves some out. This table has hundreds of thousands of clones, approximately 87% appearing once. This sample was shared with a second study, whose subject was human thymus T cells.

Sequenced input: thymocytes. These TCRs come from a boy in the first two years of life with a congenital heart defect. Each CDR3 is given with its conserved first and last residue. A D gene is named only where the DNA matches it firmly. Size is omitted from some rows. Given values are once, few, many or a class for expanded clones.

CASSVGRDSYGEKLFF,TGTGCCAGCAGCGTAGGAAGGGACAGTTACGGTGAAAAACTGTTTTTT,TRBJ1-4,TRBV9,-,TRBD1
CASRLTSRTANPFSSYEQYF,TGTGCCAGCAGGCTAACCTCCCGGACAGCGAACCCATTTAGCTCCTACGAGCAGTACTTC,TRBJ2-7,TRBV2,-,-
CATWDRDKDGYTF,TGTGCCACCTGGGACCGGGACAAAGATGGCTACACCTTC,TRBJ1-2,TRBV19,-,-
CASSQDRNGSGGCYVTDTQYF,TGCGCCAGCAGCCAAGATAGGAACGGCTCAGGGGGCTGTTATGTCACAGATACGCAGTATTTT,TRBJ2-3,TRBV4-3,once,TRBD1
CASSLVSWQETQYF,TGTGCCAGCAGCTTAGTTAGCTGGCAAGAGACCCAGTACTTC,TRBJ2-5,TRBV7-2,-,-
CASSIVAQGRQPQHF,TGTGCCAGTAGTATAGTGGCCCAGGGGCGTCAGCCCCAGCATTTT,TRBJ1-5,TRBV19,-,-
CASSEGSMNTEAFF,TGTGCCAGCTCAGAAGGGAGCATGAACACTGAAGCTTTCTTT,TRBJ1-1,TRBV18,-,-
CSVEDQDREDEQFF,TGCAGCGTTGAAGATCAGGACAGGGAGGATGAGCAGTTCTTC,TRBJ2-1,TRBV29-1,-,TRBD1
CASWDPSSLDRVDAFF,TGTGCCAGCTGGGACCCAAGTTCCTTAGACAGGGTAGATGCTTTCTTT,TRBJ1-1,TRBV27,-,TRBD1
CASTGPSPYDTQYF,TGTGCCAGCACCGGTCCATCCCCCTATGATACGCAGTATTTT,TRBJ2-3,TRBV6-5,once,-
CASSPRQGRETQYF,TGTGCCAGCAGCCCCCGACAGGGAAGGGAGACCCAGTACTTC,TRBJ2-5,TRBV7-2,-,TRBD1
CASSSQGENTEAFF,TGTGCCAGCAGCTCACAGGGGGAGAACACTGAAGCTTTCTTT,TRBJ1-1,TRBV5-6,-,TRBD1
CASSDSSGTGVQETQYF,TGTGCCAGCAGTGACTCGTCGGGGACAGGGGTGCAAGAGACCCAGTACTTC,TRBJ2-5,TRBV6-4,-,TRBD1
CASRDRVGANVLTF,TGTGCCAGCAGGGACAGGGTCGGGGCCAACGTCCTGACTTTC,TRBJ2-6,TRBV2,-,TRBD1
CASSLEAGGPPQYF,TGCGCCAGCAGCTTGGAAGCGGGGGGGCCACCGCAGTATTTT,TRBJ2-3,TRBV5-1,-,TRBD2
CASSEGTATVLHNEKLFF,TGTGCCAGCAGTGAAGGTACAGCCACTGTTCTGCACAATGAAAAACTGTTTTTT,TRBJ1-4,TRBV6-1,-,-
CASSIKKQGPYEQYF,TGTGCCAGCAGCATAAAAAAACAGGGCCCCTACGAGCAGTACTTC,TRBJ2-7,TRBV5-8,-,-
CASSLTSGRAGNEQFF,TGTGCCAGCAGCTTAACTAGCGGGAGGGCCGGGAATGAGCAGTTCTTC,TRBJ2-1,TRBV7-9,once,TRBD2
CASTPGRQQDSNTGELFF,TGTGCCAGCACCCCCGGGCGGCAACAGGATTCGAACACCGGGGAGCTGTTTTTT,TRBJ2-2,TRBV27,once,-
CASSDYATLNGIIRSTNEKLFF,TGTGCCAGCAGTGACTACGCGACACTCAACGGAATCATTCGGTCAACTAATGAAAAACTGTTTTTT,TRBJ1-4,TRBV6-4,-,-
CASNKGGGAGVNTGELFF,TGCGCCAGCAACAAGGGAGGAGGAGCGGGAGTTAACACCGGGGAGCTGTTTTTT,TRBJ2-2,TRBV5-1,-,TRBD2
CASSPGWLWRGETQYF,TGCGCCAGCAGCCCAGGATGGTTGTGGAGGGGAGAGACCCAGTACTTC,TRBJ2-5,TRBV4-3,-,-
CASKDRFNEKLFF,TGTGCCAGTAAGGACAGATTTAATGAAAAACTGTTTTTT,TRBJ1-4,TRBV19,once,-
CASSYGGGSNEQFF,TGTGCCAGCAGTTACGGCGGGGGCAGCAATGAGCAGTTCTTC,TRBJ2-1,TRBV6-7,-,-
CASSEVRGTSPQETQYF,TGTGCCAGCAGTGAAGTCCGGGGAACGTCCCCTCAAGAGACCCAGTACTTC,TRBJ2-5,TRBV2,-,-
CASSQDKYGQGGLVCGPKQYF,TGCGCCAGCAGCCAAGACAAGTATGGACAGGGAGGACTAGTCTGTGGGCCGAAGCAGTACTTC,TRBJ2-7,TRBV4-3,-,-
CASSWPSTGGRRDEQYF,TGTGCCAGCAGCTGGCCCTCCACGGGCGGGAGACGGGACGAGCAGTACTTC,TRBJ2-7,TRBV7-8,-,TRBD2
CASTDISYEQYF,TGTGCCAGCACTGACATCTCCTACGAGCAGTACTTC,TRBJ2-7,TRBV2,-,-
CASSPRQGANNEQFF,TGCGCCAGCAGCCCCCGACAGGGGGCCAACAATGAGCAGTTCTTC,TRBJ2-1,TRBV4-3,-,TRBD1
CASSLGAGTGHTDTQYF,TGTGCCAGCAGTTTGGGGGCCGGGACAGGCCACACAGATACGCAGTATTTT,TRBJ2-3,TRBV28,-,TRBD1
CASSGHQGQETQYF,TGTGCCAGCAGCGGGCACCAGGGACAAGAGACCCAGTACTTC,TRBJ2-5,TRBV5-4,once,-
CASSVGTGNSGNTIYF,TGTGCCAGCAGCGTAGGAACAGGGAACTCTGGAAACACCATATATTTT,TRBJ1-3,TRBV9,-,-
CASSIVRTGANVLTF,TGTGCCAGTAGTATTGTCAGAACTGGGGCCAACGTCCTGACTTTC,TRBJ2-6,TRBV19,-,-
CASSQGTREADINEAFF,TGTGCCAGCAGCCAAGGGACAAGGGAAGCCGACATCAACGAAGCTTTCTTT,TRBJ1-1,TRBV14,-,-
CAARAGPNEKLFF,TGTGCCGCAAGGGCGGGACCTAATGAAAAACTGTTTTTT,TRBJ1-4,TRBV7-2,-,-
CASSQDWVWKRTSGSEDTQYF,TGCGCCAGCAGCCAAGACTGGGTCTGGAAGCGAACTAGCGGGAGCGAAGATACGCAGTATTTT,TRBJ2-3,TRBV4-3,-,TRBD2
CASSPPSDRGTTNEKLFF,TGTGCCAGCTCACCACCGAGTGACAGGGGAACGACTAATGAAAAACTGTTTTTT,TRBJ1-4,TRBV18,-,TRBD1
CASSVGGGQNYEQYF,TGTGCCAGCAGCGTTGGGGGCGGACAAAACTACGAGCAGTACTTC,TRBJ2-7,TRBV9,-,-
CSGRLAGGPNIQYF,TGCAGCGGAAGACTAGCGGGAGGACCAAACATTCAGTACTTC,TRBJ2-4,TRBV29-1,-,TRBD2
CATNPGTAKSPLHF,TGTGCCACCAACCCAGGGACAGCCAAGTCGCCCCTCCACTTT,TRBJ1-6,TRBV5-5,-,TRBD1
CASSPKTSGYTDTQYF,TGTGCCAGCTCACCCAAGACTAGCGGTTACACAGATACGCAGTATTTT,TRBJ2-3,TRBV18,-,TRBD2
CASSYRGRVADTQYF,TGTGCCAGCAGTTACAGGGGGCGGGTGGCAGATACGCAGTATTTT,TRBJ2-3,TRBV27,-,TRBD1
CASTPRGAVHNEQFF,TGCGCCAGCACCCCACGGGGAGCGGTACACAATGAGCAGTTCTTC,TRBJ2-1,TRBV4-1,-,-
CASSQGTGGNHEQYF,TGCGCCAGCAGCCAAGGGACAGGGGGGAACCACGAGCAGTACTTC,TRBJ2-7,TRBV4-3,-,TRBD1
CASSSIRTGPNSPLHF,TGTGCCAGCAGCTCTATACGGACAGGGCCAAATTCACCCCTCCACTTT,TRBJ1-6,TRBV28,-,TRBD1
CSASGAGELFF,TGCAGTGCTAGCGGGGCCGGGGAGCTGTTTTTT,TRBJ2-2,TRBV20-1,-,-
CASSPGPGSEQYF,TGTGCCAGCAGCCCAGGGCCGGGTAGCGAGCAGTACTTC,TRBJ2-7,TRBV7-9,-,-
CASSLGAEADGYTF,TGTGCCAGCAGCTTGGGGGCAGAAGCGGATGGCTACACCTTC,TRBJ1-2,TRBV5-5,-,-
CASSCYYQSLDRGPNTEAFF,TGCGCCAGCAGCTGCTACTACCAATCATTGGACAGGGGACCGAACACTGAAGCTTTCTTT,TRBJ1-1,TRBV5-1,-,TRBD1
CATSPRLAGLSTDTQYF,TGTGCCACCAGCCCCCGACTAGCGGGGCTTAGCACAGATACGCAGTATTTT,TRBJ2-3,TRBV15,-,TRBD2
CATSRDAGRIAGGILVELFF,TGTGCCACCAGCAGAGATGCTGGACGGATCGCAGGGGGAATTTTAGTGGAGCTGTTTTTT,TRBJ2-2,TRBV15,-,TRBD1
CASRLVTSDPYNEQFF,TGTGCAAGTCGCTTAGTAACCAGCGACCCCTACAATGAGCAGTTCTTC,TRBJ2-1,TRBV12-2,-,-
CASSFATSGWYNEQFF,TGTGCCAGCAGTTTCGCGACTAGCGGCTGGTACAATGAGCAGTTCTTC,TRBJ2-1,TRBV27,-,TRBD2
CASSSDGSYEQYF,TGTGCCAGCAGCAGCGACGGATCCTACGAGCAGTACTTC,TRBJ2-7,TRBV25-1,-,-
CASSYKGDRGRSEQYF,TGTGCCAGCAGTTACAAGGGGGACAGGGGGCGGAGCGAGCAGTACTTC,TRBJ2-7,TRBV6-5,-,TRBD1
CARPGREGENEQFF,TGTGCCCGGCCAGGGAGGGAAGGAGAGAATGAGCAGTTCTTC,TRBJ2-1,TRBV2,-,TRBD2
CASSLTLRDRGNEQFF,TGTGCCAGCAGCCTGACCCTCCGGGACAGGGGTAATGAGCAGTTCTTC,TRBJ2-1,TRBV28,-,TRBD1
CATLESRAGEFCNEQFF,TGTGCCACCCTAGAGAGTAGGGCGGGAGAATTTTGCAATGAGCAGTTCTTC,TRBJ2-1,TRBV7-9,-,TRBD2
CASSSLTGQEQVDTEAFF,TGTGCCAGCTCATCTCTTACAGGACAGGAGCAGGTGGACACTGAAGCTTTCTTT,TRBJ1-1,TRBV18,-,TRBD1
CASRKEGTGLSYGYTF,TGCGCCAGCAGAAAGGAGGGGACAGGGTTGAGCTATGGCTACACCTTC,TRBJ1-2,TRBV5-1,-,TRBD1